One sample yielded the 11 T cell receptor beta chains listed below, sequenced in a study of cytomegalovirus exposure and HLA in healthy donors. The PCR employed 60 Vbeta primers together with 13 Jbeta primers. Assay used: immunoSEQ multiplex PCR; TCRdb lists only in-frame clones, some missing. Among under 130,000 clones listed, 70% to 80% were seen once. The sample taken for sequencing was PBMCs. The receptors stem from a female donor in good health and CMV-seropositive.

The rearrangement links TRBV7-7 to TRBJ1-1; D possibly corresponds to TRBD1 (6 bases). The germline CDR1 and CDR2 sequences are SSHAT and FNYEAQ (reference sequence). The CDR3 is 12 amino acids. V lost 10 bases, J lost 0 bases, and 9 bases lay in between. CDR3 in DNA: TGTGCCATCGGACAGCTGAACACTGAAGCTTTCTTT. Protein product: CAIGQLNTEAFF. The full variable domain, completed using reference TRBV7-7 and TRBJ1-1, is GAGVSQSPRYKVTKRGQDVTLRCDPISSHATLYWYQQALGQGPEFLTYFNYEAQPDKSGLPSDRFSAERPEGSISTLTIQRTEQRDSAMYRCAIGQLNTEAFFGQGTRLTVV.

This clone occurred once. The chain combines TRBV18 with TRBJ1-2, with 11 bases aligning to TRBD1. The germline V gene has CDR1 KGHSH and CDR2 LQKENI. The CDR3 contains 14 residues. The junction had 6 bases not matched to a gene; V was cut back by 6 bases and J by 6 bases. CDR3 sequence (DNA): TGTGCCAGCTCCGGACAGGGGGCAGAAGATGGCTACACCTTC. This codes for CASSGQGAEDGYTF.

The J gene is TRBJ2-2, the V gene TRBV5-1; D might be TRBD1 (5 bases). CDR1 and CDR2 (germline): SGHRS, YFSETQ. The CDR3 extends over 18 amino acids. Deletions cut 0 bases from V and 3 bases from J, with 18 bases between. Here the CDR3 reads CASSLAPQGTAYTGELFF. The DNA of the CDR3 is TGCGCCAGCAGCTTGGCCCCTCAGGGTACTGCCTACACCGGGGAGCTGTTTTTT.

This sequence joins TRBV19 and TRBJ1-2; a weak D match, TRBD1 (6 bases). CDR1 is LNHDA, CDR2 SQIVND, per germline (reference sequence). The CDR3 is 14 residues long. V was clipped by 2 bases and J by 7 bases, with 14 bases between them. CDR3 sequence: CASSITRTARGYTF. For the CDR3, the DNA is TGTGCCAGTAGTATAACCCGGACAGCGCGTGGCTACACCTTC.

This chain uses TRBV7-9 with TRBJ2-7, with 10 positions matching TRBD1. The CDR3 covers 14 residues. The germline gives CDR1 SEHNR, CDR2 FQNEAQ (reference sequence). V shed 5 bases, J shed 2 bases, and the junction held 3 bases outside the gene matches. Here the CDR3 DNA reads TGTGCCAGCAGCCCGACAGGGGGCCCCTACGAGCAGTACTTC. The encoded protein is CASSPTGGPYEQYF.

This chain links TRBV30 with TRBJ2-7; a weak D match, TRBD2 (6 bases). The CDR3 is made up of 15 amino acids. Germline CDR1 and CDR2: GTSNPN and SVGIG (reference sequence). V was trimmed by 3 bases and J by 3 bases, leaving 18 bases between them. CDR3 nucleotides: TGTGCCTGGAGACCTCAGGGAGGTAGGGGCTACGAGCAGTACTTC. Its translation: CAWRPQGGRGYEQYF.

The genes are TRBV4-1 and TRBJ1-1; a possible D gene is TRBD1 (6 bases). The CDR3 totals 15 residues. Between the trimmed V and J ends, which lost 0 bases and 1 base, there was a span of 9 bases. Looked up from germline, CDR1 is MGHRA and CDR2 is YSYEKL. The CDR3 DNA sequence: TGCGCCAGCAGCCAAGATCAGGGGAGGAACACTGAAGCTTTCTTT. Its protein product is CASSQDQGRNTEAFF.

The CDR3 nucleotides are TGTGCCAGCAGTGAATTGGGGGGACAGCCTGTGGGCTACACCTTC. Its translation: CASSELGGQPVGYTF. This chain uses TRBV2 with TRBJ1-2; 7 nucleotides match TRBD1. The junction had 11 bases not matched to a gene; V was cut back by 2 bases and J by 8 bases. Per the germline V gene, CDR1 is SNHLY and CDR2 is FYNNEI. This CDR3 comprises 15 residues.

V gene TRBV5-1 combines with J gene TRBJ2-7; 8 nucleotides align to TRBD1. Trimming at V came to 3 bases and at J to 2 bases, leaving 7 bases not matched to a gene. CDR1 and CDR2 (germline): SGHRS, YFSETQ. The CDR3 is 15 amino acids. The CDR3 sequence: CASSSPGTGTYEQYF. The CDR3 DNA reads TGCGCCAGCAGCTCCCCCGGGACAGGAACCTACGAGCAGTACTTC.

The rearrangement links TRBV19 to TRBJ1-1; no clear D gene. The CDR3 runs 13 residues. Germline CDR1 and CDR2: LNHDA and SQIVND (reference sequence). Trimming cost V 8 bases and J 5 bases, with 15 bases left between them. CDR3 DNA sequence: TGTGCCAGTTCTCCAGGTTTTGAGACTGAAGCTTTCTTT. It yields the protein CASSPGFETEAFF.

The V and J genes are TRBV5-1 and TRBJ2-1; weak D call: TRBD1 (5 bases). V was trimmed by 4 bases and J by 4 bases, leaving 15 bases between them. The germline V gene encodes CDR1 SGHRS and CDR2 YFSETQ. This CDR3 comprises 15 residues. The CDR3 sequence: CASSPTGVLYNEQFF. The CDR3 nucleotides read TGCGCCAGCAGCCCTACAGGAGTTCTGTACAATGAGCAGTTCTTC.